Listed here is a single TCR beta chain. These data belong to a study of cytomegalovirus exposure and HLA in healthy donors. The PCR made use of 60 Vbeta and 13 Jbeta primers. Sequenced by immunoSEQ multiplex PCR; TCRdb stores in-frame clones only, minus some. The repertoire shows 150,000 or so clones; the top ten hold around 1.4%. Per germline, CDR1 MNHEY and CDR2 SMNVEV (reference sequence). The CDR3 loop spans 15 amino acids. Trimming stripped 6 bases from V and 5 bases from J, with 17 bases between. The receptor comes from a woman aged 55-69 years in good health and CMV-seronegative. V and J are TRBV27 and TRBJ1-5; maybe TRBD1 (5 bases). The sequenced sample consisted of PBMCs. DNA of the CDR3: TGTGCCAGCAGCGCCCGGGGGGAGTTATATCAGCCCCAGCATTTT. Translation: CASSARGELYQPQHF.